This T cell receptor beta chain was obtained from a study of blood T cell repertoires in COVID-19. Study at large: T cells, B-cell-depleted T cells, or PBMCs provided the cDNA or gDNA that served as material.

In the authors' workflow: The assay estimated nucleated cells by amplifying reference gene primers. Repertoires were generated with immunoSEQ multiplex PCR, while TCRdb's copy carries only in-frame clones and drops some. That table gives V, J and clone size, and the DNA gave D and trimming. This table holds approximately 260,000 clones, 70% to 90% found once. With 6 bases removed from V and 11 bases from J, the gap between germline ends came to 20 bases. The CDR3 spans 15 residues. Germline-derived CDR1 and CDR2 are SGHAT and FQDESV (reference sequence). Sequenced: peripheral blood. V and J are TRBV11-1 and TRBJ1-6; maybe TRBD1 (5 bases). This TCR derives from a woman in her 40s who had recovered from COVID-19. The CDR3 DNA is TGTGCCAGCAGGGAGGGACGGACCCTTACAACACCCCTCCACTTT. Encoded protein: CASREGRTLTTPLHF.